The 32 T cell receptor beta chains reported below all come from one sample, sequenced in a study of early T cells in non-severe SARS-CoV-2 infection. MiXCR was run by TCRdb on the 5' RACE reads, yielding one entry per CDR3 protein. The profile shows about 60,000 distinct CDR3 sequences, around an eighth of them singletons. The sample comprised whole blood. These TCRs come from an adult who was a healthcare worker with PCR-confirmed SARS-CoV-2 infection or an uninfected control (not recorded which).

The V gene is TRBV29-1, the J gene TRBJ2-1, with 8 bases lining up with TRBD1. The CDR3 contains 11 residues. Trimming at V came to 8 bases and at J to 5 bases, leaving 2 bases not matched to a gene. Germline CDR1 is SQVTM and CDR2 is ANQGSEA. The DNA of the CDR3 is TGCAGCTTGGGACAGGACAATGAGCAGTTCTTC. The encoded protein is CSLGQDNEQFF.

V gene TRBV5-6 combines with J gene TRBJ1-2; D remains unclear. The CDR3 covers 14 residues. Germline CDR1 and CDR2: SGHDT and YYEEEE. Trimming took 3 bases from V and 1 from J, leaving 10 bases between them. CDR3 region: CASSWSVRNYGYTF. The CDR3 DNA reads TGTGCCAGCAGCTGGTCCGTCCGTAACTATGGCTACACCTTC.

This clonotype occurred many times. V gene TRBV23-1 combines with J gene TRBJ1-1, with a tentative D call TRBD1 (5 bases). TRBV23-1 is designated an ORF whose function remains uncertain. The CDR3 extends over 21 amino acids. V lost 0 bases, J lost 1 base, and 27 bases lay in between. CDR3 sequence: CASSQSLGAFWFTERNTEAFF. The CDR3, as DNA: TGCGCCAGCAGTCAATCGCTTGGGGCCTTCTGGTTTACAGAAAGGAACACTGAAGCTTTCTTT.

This clonotype has a count of ten or more. Here the CDR3 reads CASSFNRGRPAFF. The CDR3, as DNA: TGTGCCAGCAGTTTCAACCGCGGACGCCCAGCTTTCTTT. This chain joins TRBV27 and TRBJ1-1, with D uncertain. The germline V and J ends were trimmed by 3 bases and 10 bases, with 15 bases remaining between them. Germline V gene lookup returns CDR1 MNHEY and CDR2 SMNVEV (reference sequence). The CDR3 runs to 13 residues.

This clonotype has just a few counts. The gene calls are TRBV28 and TRBJ2-2; D remains unclear. Looked up from germline, CDR1 is MDHEN and CDR2 is SYDVKM. V lost 6 bases and J 6 bases, leaving 5 bases between the germline ends. CDR3 size: 11 residues. The CDR3 region is CASRFPGELFF. Written as DNA, the CDR3 is TGTGCCAGCAGATTTCCCGGGGAGCTGTTTTTT.

This clonotype has a handful of counts. V and J are TRBV11-2 and TRBJ2-5; D may correspond to TRBD1 or TRBD2 (5 bases each). Germline assignment: CDR1 SGHAT and CDR2 FQNNGV. Trimming removed 5 bases at V and 5 bases at J, with 18 bases between. The CDR3 is 15 residues long. The DNA of the CDR3 is TGTGCCAGCAGCCCAACGACCGGGGCTCAGGAGACCCAGTACTTC. Protein product: CASSPTTGAQETQYF.

V is TRBV19 and J is TRBJ1-5, with TRBD1 identical over 8 bases. V shed 4 bases and J 4 bases; nucleotides not matched to a gene: 3. From germline, CDR1 is LNHDA and CDR2 SQIVND (reference sequence). The CDR3 runs 14 residues. The CDR3 DNA reads as TGTGCCAGTAGTACGGACAGGGCGAATCAGCCCCAGCATTTT. Translating gives CASSTDRANQPQHF.

This clonotype was observed a single time. The gene calls are TRBV11-1 and TRBJ2-3; TRBD1 matches at 10 bases. CDR3 size: 15 residues. V was pared by 3 bases and J by 6 bases, with 6 bases of the junction left unmatched. Germline V gives CDR1 SGHAT, CDR2 FQDESV (reference sequence). The CDR3 here is CASSLTDRGSDTQYF. The CDR3, as DNA: TGTGCCAGCAGCTTGACGGACAGGGGGTCGGATACGCAGTATTTT.

On this clonotype itself: Possible read error: a much larger clone is one base away. The chain is built from TRBV24-1 and TRBJ2-2; 12 bases agree with TRBD2. The CDR3 totals 19 residues. Germline V gene sequence: CDR1 KGHDR, CDR2 SFDVKD. The ends lost 5 bases at V and 2 bases at J; junction bases unmatched: 11. The CDR3 DNA is TGTGCCACCAGTGCCCGGTCCTCTAGCGGGAGGGTCAACACCGGGGAGCTGTTTTTT. Its protein is CATSARSSSGRVNTGELFF.

This clonotype has at least ten counts. The CDR3 loop is CASSYRGTVQPQHF. In DNA form, the CDR3 reads TGTGCCAGCAGTTACAGGGGGACAGTGCAGCCCCAGCATTTT. The chain links TRBV6-2 or TRBV6-3 to TRBJ1-5, with 7 bases that match TRBD1. Trimming removed 2 bases from V and 7 bases from J; junction bases left unmatched: 5. The CDR3 runs 14 residues. CDR1 and CDR2 (germline): MNHEY, SVGEGT.

V and J are TRBV12-3 or TRBV12-4 and TRBJ1-1, with unresolved D. The CDR3 loop spans 15 amino acids. V was pared by 2 bases and J by 2 bases, with 12 bases between. For the CDR3, the DNA is TGTGCCAGCAGTTTACTACACCTTCCCAACACTGAAGCTTTCTTT. Encoded protein: CASSLLHLPNTEAFF.

This clonotype has ten or more counts. This sequence joins TRBV12-2 and TRBJ1-3. TRBV12-2 is a pseudogene locus. This CDR3 is 17 amino acids long. DNA of the CDR3: TGTGCAAGTCGCTTAGCGAACAGTCAGCACTCTGGAAACACCATATATTTT. Translation gives CASRLANSQHSGNTIYF.

This clonotype was recorded many times. The chain joins TRBV5-5 to TRBJ1-6; D might be TRBD1 (5 bases). In germline, CDR1 is SGHKS, CDR2 YYEKEE (reference sequence). The CDR3 extends over 15 amino acids. The V end was cut by 1 base, the J end by 5 bases, with 10 bases between. CDR3 nucleotides: TGTGCCAGCAGCTTGTCGGGACGGGATAATTCACCCCTCCACTTT. This translates into CASSLSGRDNSPLHF.

This clonotype occurred a few times. The chain has TRBV5-1 and TRBJ2-2, with D possibly matching TRBD2 (6 bases). The V and J ends lost 6 bases and 7 bases respectively, with 13 bases between them. This CDR3 is 13 amino acids long. CDR1 and CDR2 (germline): SGHRS, YFSETQ. CDR3 sequence reads: CASKDGGLGELFF. Here the CDR3 DNA reads TGCGCCAGCAAGGACGGAGGGCTCGGGGAGCTGTTTTTT.

This clonotype was detected only a few times. The gene calls are TRBV4-1 and TRBJ2-1; possible D gene TRBD2, 6 bases. The V end lost 4 bases, the J end lost 5 bases, and 18 bases lay between the germline ends. This CDR3 spans 16 amino acids. In germline, CDR1 is MGHRA, CDR2 YSYEKL. The CDR3 here is CASSPSGGRPNNEQFF. The DNA for the CDR3 is TGCGCCAGCAGCCCTTCTGGGGGGAGGCCCAACAATGAGCAGTTCTTC.

This clonotype was seen a few times. This chain uses TRBV6-5 with TRBJ1-1, with 8 bases identical to TRBD1. Germline V gene sequence: CDR1 MNHEY, CDR2 SVGAGI. The CDR3 covers 13 residues. The V gene end was trimmed by 7 bases and the J gene end by 5 bases; junction bases not matched to a gene: 6. The CDR3 sequence: CASTMTGDTEAFF. The DNA for the CDR3 is TGTGCCAGCACGATGACAGGGGATACTGAAGCTTTCTTT.

This clonotype was recorded many times. The chain is built from TRBV6-1 and TRBJ1-1; perhaps TRBD1 as D (6 bases). The length of the CDR3 is 14 residues. V was shortened by 6 bases and J by 4 bases, with 15 bases between the two germline ends. CDR1 is MNHNS and CDR2 is SASEGT in the germline V gene. CDR3 loop: CASREQGRGTEAFF. Here the CDR3 DNA reads TGTGCCAGCAGGGAGCAGGGGAGGGGCACTGAAGCTTTCTTT.

The chain is built from TRBV28 and TRBJ1-4; 7 bases are a match to TRBD1. V dropped 8 bases and J dropped 7; count of bases not matched to a gene: 7. The CDR3 consists of 13 residues. Germline CDR1 reads MDHEN; CDR2 reads SYDVKM. CDR3 sequence: CASVDRESEKLFF. DNA for the CDR3: TGTGCCAGCGTAGACAGGGAGAGTGAAAAACTGTTTTTT.

This clonotype was detected only a few times. This chain uses TRBV29-1 with TRBJ2-1; D possibly corresponds to TRBD2 (6 bases). V lost 7 bases, J lost 4 bases, and 14 bases lay in between. Germline CDR1 and CDR2: SQVTM and ANQGSEA. This CDR3 comprises 13 residues. The CDR3 region has the DNA TGCAGCGCGACTAGTAATGGTTACAATGAGCAGTTCTTC. Its translation: CSATSNGYNEQFF.

Ten or more counts support this clonotype. The chain combines TRBV6-2 or TRBV6-3 with TRBJ1-5; weak D call: TRBD1 (6 bases). Trimming removed 7 bases at V and 1 base at J, with 14 bases between. This CDR3 has 15 residues. Germline V CDR1 and CDR2: MNHEY, SVGEGT. CDR3 nucleotide sequence: TGTGCCAGCACTTTTCAGGGGATAAGCAATCAGCCCCAGCATTTT. Translating it yields CASTFQGISNQPQHF.

This clonotype was counted only a few times. The rearrangement uses TRBV7-6 and TRBJ2-3, with a possible D match to TRBD1 (6 bases). V was clipped by 5 bases and J by 6 bases, with 15 bases between them. Germline lookup yields CDR1 SGHVS and CDR2 FNYEAQ. The CDR3 length is 14 residues. The CDR3 DNA reads TGTGCCAGCAGCCGGGACACCGGGCGGGATACGCAGTATTTT. Its translation: CASSRDTGRDTQYF. Looking up the rest from reference TRBV7-6 and TRBJ2-3 gives the full variable domain: GAGVSQSPRYKVTKRGQDVALRCDPISGHVSLYWYRQALGQGPEFLTYFNYEAQQDKSGLPNDRFSAERPEGSISTLTIQRTEQRDSAMYRCASSRDTGRDTQYFGPGTRLTVL.

About this clonotype: This sequence may be a read error, since a much larger clone differs from it by one base. The V and J genes are TRBV19 and TRBJ1-4; D is unclear. The CDR3 consists of 15 residues. The germline V gene has CDR1 LNHDA and CDR2 SQIVND (reference sequence). As DNA, the CDR3 is TGTGTCAGTGCACCGGGTACCGTGAACCGTGAAAAACTGTTTTTT. This gives the protein CVSAPGTVNREKLFF. Supplemented by reference TRBV19 and TRBJ1-4, the full variable domain reads DGGITQSPKYLFRKEGQNVTLSCEQNLNHDAMYWYRQDPGQGLRLIYYSQIVNDFQKGDIAEGYSVSREKKESFPLTVTSAQKNPTAFYLCVSAPGTVNREKLFFGSGTQLSVL.

The chain is built from TRBV7-8 and TRBJ2-1, with 7 nucleotides matching TRBD2. Germline V gene data show CDR1 as SGHVS and CDR2 as FQNEAQ. This CDR3 has 12 residues. The trim removed 6 bases at V and 10 bases at J, leaving 6 bases unmatched. CDR3 nucleotide sequence: TGTGCCAGCAGGGGGGGGTTTGCGGAGCAGTTCTTC. Its protein is CASRGGFAEQFF.

This clonotype has just a few counts. The J gene is TRBJ2-6, the V gene TRBV12-3 or TRBV12-4, with 7 positions matching TRBD2. The V and J ends lost 7 bases and 0 bases, in that order; junction bases with no gene match: 6. This CDR3 is built from 16 residues. The CDR3 here is CASTLAEISGANVLTF. In nucleotides, the CDR3 is TGTGCCAGCACCCTAGCGGAAATCTCTGGGGCCAACGTCCTGACTTTC.

Only a few counts were recorded for this clonotype. The genes are TRBV5-1 and TRBJ1-6; D possibly corresponds to TRBD1 (6 bases). This CDR3 contains 15 residues. Germline V gene sequence: CDR1 SGHRS, CDR2 YFSETQ. V was clipped by 0 bases and J by 9 bases, with 13 bases between them. CDR3 sequence (DNA): TGCGCCAGCAGCTTGGTCGGGGACAAGTCTTCACCCCTCCACTTT. It yields the protein CASSLVGDKSSPLHF.

There are many counts of this clonotype. The chain is built from TRBV7-9 and TRBJ2-1, with unresolved D. The V and J ends lost 4 bases and 0 bases respectively, with 10 bases between them. Per the germline V gene, CDR1 is SEHNR and CDR2 is FQNEAQ (reference sequence). The CDR3 runs to 15 residues. CDR3 residues: CASSSPRSSYNEQFF. In DNA, the CDR3 is TGTGCCAGCAGCTCGCCAAGGAGCTCCTACAATGAGCAGTTCTTC.

This clonotype showed up just once. At one end, the junction sequence differs from germline, possibly due to a read error. The chain couples TRBV18 to TRBJ1-4; a possible D gene is TRBD1 (6 bases). The CDR3 runs 13 residues. Germline assignment: CDR1 KGHSH and CDR2 LQKENI. The CDR3 bases are TGTGCCAGCTCCAGAGGGGGTAATAAAAAACTGTTTTTT. Translation: CASSRGGNKKLFF.

This clonotype was observed at least ten times. The chain recombines TRBV7-8 with TRBJ1-2; D may be TRBD1 (6 bases). Germline V CDR1 and CDR2: SGHVS, FQNEAQ. The CDR3 runs to 15 residues. The ends were cut back, 5 bases at V and 4 bases at J, with 17 bases in the middle. DNA for the CDR3: TGTGCCAGCAGCAACCCGACAGGCTGGGGCTATGGCTACACCTTC. Its translation is CASSNPTGWGYGYTF.

The chain joins TRBV7-9 to TRBJ2-1; 9 nucleotides match TRBD1. This CDR3 has 15 residues. The germline V gene encodes CDR1 SEHNR and CDR2 FQNEAQ (reference sequence). V shed 3 bases, J shed 7 bases, and the junction held 7 bases outside the gene matches. CDR3 sequence reads: CASSLGRTGENEQFF. CDR3 nucleotides: TGTGCCAGCAGCTTGGGTCGGACAGGGGAAAATGAGCAGTTCTTC.

On this clonotype: The CDR3 does not end in the conserved phenylalanine or tryptophan, so this is likely a read error. The chain couples TRBV6-6 to TRBJ2-7; the match to TRBD2 covers 9 bases. CDR1 is MNHNY, CDR2 SVGAGI, per germline (reference sequence). The CDR3 loop spans 14 amino acids. With V trimmed by 4 bases and J by 6 bases, 7 bases remained unmatched. The CDR3: CASSSIGLAIEQYY. CDR3 sequence (DNA): TGTGCCAGCAGTTCAATAGGACTAGCGATCGAGCAGTACTAC.

About this clonotype itself: A much larger clonotype is one base distant, so this may be a read error. This rearrangement joins TRBV7-9 to TRBJ2-6; the D is unclear. Germline CDR1 is SEHNR and CDR2 is FQNEAQ (reference sequence). CDR3 length equals 13 residues. The CDR3 region is CAGSSTGANVLTF. The CDR3 DNA sequence: TGTGCCGGCAGCTCCACTGGGGCCAACGTCCTGACTTTC.

This clonotype was observed a handful of times. This sequence joins TRBV6-1 and TRBJ2-1; tentative D call: TRBD2 (5 bases). The CDR3 totals 16 residues. The germline gives CDR1 MNHNS, CDR2 SASEGT. With 2 bases removed from V and 3 bases from J, the gap between germline ends came to 14 bases. CDR3 protein: CASSEFEGVGYNEQFF. The DNA of the CDR3 is TGTGCCAGCAGTGAATTCGAGGGAGTAGGCTACAATGAGCAGTTCTTC.